This T cell receptor beta chain was recovered during a study of cytomegalovirus exposure and HLA in healthy donors. In the PCR, 60 Vbeta and 13 Jbeta primers were used. Measured with immunoSEQ multiplex PCR; TCRdb has only the in-frame clones, and not every one. The sample yields roughly 200,000 clones, 85% to 90% seen once. Per germline, CDR1 SGHTA and CDR2 FQGNSA. The V and J ends lost 2 bases and 4 bases, in that order; junction bases with no gene match: 5. There are 15 residues in the CDR3. Study-wide results and caveats: A link between a missense DCLRE1C variant and TCR beta V- and J-gene trimming emerged from a later analysis. An analysis that was carried out later associated 16,000 or so TCR beta sequences with HLA alleles at 0.05 false discovery rate. Immune exposure data for these donors was limited to CMV serostatus.

With respect to this clone: Its antigen remains unidentified.

It was healthy bone marrow donors who served as donors. This receptor was identified in a woman between 18 and 29 years old in good health and CMV-seronegative. Material for sequencing was PBMCs. The chain couples TRBV7-2 to TRBJ2-7; 10 positions agree with TRBD2. The DNA of the CDR3 is TGTGCCAGCAGCTTATCTAGCGGGAGTGTATACGAGCAGTACTTC. It is translated as CASSLSSGSVYEQYF.